This passage covers 2 T cell receptor beta chains from one sample sequenced in a study of cytomegalovirus exposure and HLA in healthy donors. Use of 60 Vbeta and 13 Jbeta primers characterized the PCR. Using immunoSEQ multiplex PCR, the repertoire was profiled, and TCRdb retains in-frame clones only, with some absent. The table lists about 60,000 clones, roughly 70% of them singletons, with around 19% in the top ten. The sample was PBMCs. All receptors derive from an older woman in good health and CMV-seropositive.

This clone was picked up a small number of times. The junction and the germline gene differ at one end; a read error may be behind it. The chain has TRBV5-4 and TRBJ2-7, with 11 nucleotides matching TRBD2. Per germline, CDR1 SGHNT and CDR2 YYREEE (reference sequence). This CDR3 is 16 amino acids long. This CDR3 reads CACSELAGVLLYEQYF. For the CDR3, the DNA is TGTGCCTGCAGCGAACTAGCGGGGGTCCTGCTATACGAGCAGTACTTC. The full variable domain, rest sourced from reference TRBV5-4 and TRBJ2-7, is ETGVTQSPTHLIKTRGQQVTLRCSSQSGHNTVSWYQQALGQGPQFIFQYYREEENGRGNFPPRFSGLQFPNYSSELNVNALELDDSALYLCACSELAGVLLYEQYFGPGTRLTVT.

This chain connects TRBV7-3 to TRBJ2-7; D is unclear. Per germline, CDR1 SGHTA and CDR2 FQGTGA. V gave up 2 bases and J gave up 2 bases, with 16 bases separating them. The CDR3 loop spans 16 amino acids. CDR3 nucleotide sequence: TGTGCCAGCAGCTTAGAGTCCAGCCAGGCTCCCTACGAGCAGTACTTC. This gives the protein CASSLESSQAPYEQYF.